The 5 T cell receptor beta chains listed next were all sequenced from one sample in a study of shared clonotypes between healthy human individuals. Produced via immunoSEQ multiplex PCR; TCRdb's table is partial and in-frame only. The data contain over a million clones, nearly 99% of them seen just once; the ten biggest clones take up roughly 0.45%. Sequenced sample: naive CD4+ T cells sorted from blood. Subset given: CD45RA+ positively selected. The receptors here all came from a man aged 25 to 40 in good health.

The chain has TRBV5-8 and TRBJ1-5; D uncertain. Germline CDR1 SGHTS, CDR2 YDEGEE. The CDR3 extends over 14 amino acids. Trimming removed 0 bases at V and 10 bases at J, with 14 bases between. The CDR3 DNA reads TGTGCCAGCAGCTTGGGCCCACCTAGGCCCCCCCAGCATTTT. It codes for CASSLGPPRPPQHF.

Details on this clone: The identical CDR3 is also encoded by other nucleotide sequences in the sample. The chain recombines TRBV5-1 with TRBJ2-3; D may be TRBD1 (5 bases). Germline V gene lookup returns CDR1 SGHRS and CDR2 YFSETQ. This CDR3 is built from 14 residues. The V gene lost 0 bases and the J gene lost 4 bases, with 9 bases spanning the gap. CDR3 loop: CASSLGTGADTQYF. Written as DNA, the CDR3 is TGCGCCAGCAGCTTGGGCACAGGAGCAGATACGCAGTATTTT.

As regards this clone: Other DNA sequences in the same sample also yield this CDR3. The J gene is TRBJ1-5, the V gene TRBV29-1; TRBD1 is a possible D gene (5 bases). Germline V gives CDR1 SQVTM, CDR2 ANQGSEA. Trimming shortened V by 4 bases and J by 7 bases, and 11 bases separated the two germline ends. The CDR3 contains 12 residues. DNA for the CDR3: TGCAGCGTTGGGGACCGGGGGCAGCCCCAGCATTTT. Translation gives CSVGDRGQPQHF.

This rearrangement joins TRBV28 to TRBJ2-2, with unresolved D. V was clipped by 3 bases and J by 1 base, with 9 bases between them. Germline V gives CDR1 MDHEN, CDR2 SYDVKM. This CDR3 region has 15 residues. The CDR3 reads CASSFVERNTGELFF. The DNA for the CDR3 is TGTGCCAGCAGTTTTGTGGAGCGGAACACCGGGGAGCTGTTTTTT.

This clone was seen only once. The chain carries TRBV11-2 and TRBJ2-7, with D perhaps matching TRBD1 (6 bases). V gave up 5 bases and J gave up 7 bases, with 21 bases separating them. The CDR3 sequence is 15 residues long. The germline V gene has CDR1 SGHAT and CDR2 FQNNGV. The CDR3 spells CASSKPGAGRAEQYF. The DNA of the CDR3 is TGTGCCAGCAGCAAGCCAGGGGCCGGCCGCGCTGAGCAGTACTTC.